Below, 10 T cell receptor beta chains from the same sample are listed, as sequenced in a study of blood T cell repertoires in COVID-19. Sequencing used immunoSEQ multiplex PCR; TCRdb keeps in-frame clones, though not all of them. Here the sample spans over 300,000 clones, 70% to 90% being singletons. Sample: PBMCs or T cells enriched from blood (not recorded which). These receptor sequences come from a woman under 30 who had recovered from COVID-19.

This chain uses TRBV10-1 with TRBJ1-2; D uncertain. Germline V gene data show CDR1 as WNHNN and CDR2 as SYGVQD (reference sequence). The CDR3 totals 13 residues. V was trimmed by 4 bases and J by 7 bases, leaving 13 bases between them. The CDR3 nucleotides read TGCGCCAGCAGTGGCTCGGGAGGAACTGGCTACACCTTC. Its translation: CASSGSGGTGYTF.

This clone was seen only once. The chain uses TRBV23-1 and TRBJ1-2, with a tentative D call TRBD1 (5 bases). TRBV23-1 is sorted into the ORF group, with uncertain function. The CDR3 runs 12 residues. V lost 7 bases to trimming and J lost 7 bases, with 13 bases between them. The CDR3 here is CASKPSGPGYTF. In DNA, the CDR3 is TGCGCCAGCAAACCCTCAGGGCCTGGCTACACCTTC.

This clone was seen just once. The chain combines TRBV5-1 with TRBJ2-7, with D possibly being TRBD1 (6 bases). The CDR3 runs 15 residues. CDR1 SGHRS and CDR2 YFSETQ come from the germline V gene. Trimming stripped 0 bases from V and 3 bases from J, with 13 bases between. CDR3 region: CASSLAPTGDYEQYF. The CDR3 region has the DNA TGCGCCAGCAGCTTGGCCCCGACAGGTGACTACGAGCAGTACTTC.

This clone was seen a single time. V and J are TRBV7-9 and TRBJ1-2; D remains unclear. V was clipped by 5 bases and J by 2 bases, with 15 bases between them. Germline V lookup: CDR1 SEHNR, CDR2 FQNEAQ (reference sequence). This CDR3 comprises 15 residues. CDR3 amino acids: CASSLTRTGNYGYTF. The CDR3 DNA is TGTGCCAGCAGCCTAACACGGACTGGGAACTATGGCTACACCTTC.

As DNA, the CDR3 is TGTGCCAGCAGTCTGTACCTGACAGCGACATATAATTCACCCCTCCACTTT. This gives the protein CASSLYLTATYNSPLHF. This chain joins TRBV7-2 and TRBJ1-6; D perhaps matches TRBD1 (5 bases). V lost 6 bases, J lost 4 bases, and 19 bases lay in between. This CDR3 spans 17 amino acids. Germline V gene lookup returns CDR1 SGHTA and CDR2 FQGNSA.

The chain couples TRBV2 to TRBJ1-1, with D unclear. The V end lost 2 bases, the J end lost 0 bases, and 13 bases lay between the germline ends. The CDR3 covers 16 residues. Per germline, CDR1 SNHLY and CDR2 FYNNEI. CDR3 sequence (DNA): TGTGCCAGCAGTGAACAATCGTGGCAGATGAACACTGAAGCTTTCTTT. Translation gives CASSEQSWQMNTEAFF.

The sample holds one count of this clone. The rearrangement links TRBV3-1 (or the pseudogene TRBV3-2) to TRBJ2-2, with 10 positions matching TRBD2. The CDR3 runs 14 residues. V dropped 8 bases and J dropped 6; count of bases not matched to a gene: 6. From germline, CDR1 is LGHDT and CDR2 YNNKEL (reference sequence). Written as DNA, the CDR3 is TGTGCCAGCGACCAGCGGGGGGGTCCCGGGGAGCTGTTTTTT. It translates to CASDQRGGPGELFF.

This rearrangement joins TRBV18 to TRBJ2-5, with a possible D match to TRBD2 (6 bases). V was cut by 5 bases and J by 7 bases, with 23 bases left in between. The germline gives CDR1 KGHSH, CDR2 LQKENI. This CDR3 region has 16 residues. The DNA of the CDR3 is TGTGCCAGCTCAGCAAAGGCCGGGACGGGAGAAGGGACCCAGTACTTC. It yields the protein CASSAKAGTGEGTQYF.

The chain couples TRBV12-3 or TRBV12-4 to TRBJ1-2; D uncertain. Trimming took 6 bases from V and 8 from J, leaving 13 bases between them. The CDR3 spans 12 residues. This CDR3 is CASRETPGGYTF. CDR3 DNA sequence: TGTGCCAGCAGGGAGACCCCGGGGGGCTACACCTTC.

The CDR3 DNA is TGTGCCAGCAGCTTAGGCGGTCTAAGCAATCAGCCCCAGCATTTT. It codes for CASSLGGLSNQPQHF. The chain uses TRBV11-1 and TRBJ1-5; D is unresolved. CDR1 and CDR2 (germline): SGHAT, FQDESV (reference sequence). CDR3 length: 15 amino acids. V was cut by 1 base and J by 1 base, with 8 bases left in between.